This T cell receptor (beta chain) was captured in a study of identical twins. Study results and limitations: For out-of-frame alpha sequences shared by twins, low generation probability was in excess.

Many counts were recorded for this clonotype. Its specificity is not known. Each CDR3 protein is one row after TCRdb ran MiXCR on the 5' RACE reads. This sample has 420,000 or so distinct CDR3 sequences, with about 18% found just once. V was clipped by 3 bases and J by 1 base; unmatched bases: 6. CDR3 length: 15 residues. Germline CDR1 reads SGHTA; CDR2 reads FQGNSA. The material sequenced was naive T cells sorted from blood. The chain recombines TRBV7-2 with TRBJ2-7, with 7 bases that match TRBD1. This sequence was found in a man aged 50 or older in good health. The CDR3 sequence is CASSLTGTGSYEQYF. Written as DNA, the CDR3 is TGTGCCAGCAGCTTGACAGGGACCGGGTCCTACGAGCAGTACTTC.